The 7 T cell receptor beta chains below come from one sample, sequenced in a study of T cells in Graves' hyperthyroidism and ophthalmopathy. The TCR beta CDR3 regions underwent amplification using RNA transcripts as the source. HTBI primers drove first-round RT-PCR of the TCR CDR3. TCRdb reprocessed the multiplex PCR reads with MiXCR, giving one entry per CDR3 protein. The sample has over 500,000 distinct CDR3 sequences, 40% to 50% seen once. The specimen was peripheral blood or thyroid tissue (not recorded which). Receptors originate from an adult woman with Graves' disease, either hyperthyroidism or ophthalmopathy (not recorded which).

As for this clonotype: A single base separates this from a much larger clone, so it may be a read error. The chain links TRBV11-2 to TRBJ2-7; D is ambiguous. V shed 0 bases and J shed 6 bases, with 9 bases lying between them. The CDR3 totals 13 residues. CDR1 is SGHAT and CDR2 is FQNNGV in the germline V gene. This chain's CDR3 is CASSLDRIVEQYF. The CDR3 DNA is TGTGCCAGCAGCTTAGATCGGATAGTCGAGCAGTACTTC.

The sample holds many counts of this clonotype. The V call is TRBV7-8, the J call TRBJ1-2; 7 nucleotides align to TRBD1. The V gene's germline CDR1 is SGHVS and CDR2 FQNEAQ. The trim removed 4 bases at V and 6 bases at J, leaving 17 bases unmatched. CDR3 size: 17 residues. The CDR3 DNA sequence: TGTGCCAGCAGCTCAGGGGGGGGCAGGGGACTTGAGGATGGCTACACCTTC. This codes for CASSSGGGRGLEDGYTF.

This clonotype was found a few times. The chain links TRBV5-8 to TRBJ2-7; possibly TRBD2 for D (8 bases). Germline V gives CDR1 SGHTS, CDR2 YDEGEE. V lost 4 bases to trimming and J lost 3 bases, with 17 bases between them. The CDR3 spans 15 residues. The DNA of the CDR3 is TGTGCCAGCAGCCCGGGAGGGGGCCTTCACTACGAGCAGTACTTC. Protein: CASSPGGGLHYEQYF.

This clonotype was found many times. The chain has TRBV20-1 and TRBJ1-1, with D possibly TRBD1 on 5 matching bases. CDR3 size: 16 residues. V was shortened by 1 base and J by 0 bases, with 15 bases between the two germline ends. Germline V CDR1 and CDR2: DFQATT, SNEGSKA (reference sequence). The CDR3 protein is CSARAWRGRLNTEAFF. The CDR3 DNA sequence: TGCAGTGCTAGAGCGTGGAGGGGTCGGTTGAACACTGAAGCTTTCTTT.

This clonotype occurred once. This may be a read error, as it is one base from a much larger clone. The chain's CDR3 is CASSWDISTGELFF. The DNA for the CDR3 is TGTGCCAGCAGCTGGGACATCAGCACCGGGGAGCTGTTTTTT. The chain couples TRBV12-3 or TRBV12-4 to TRBJ2-2; D possibly corresponds to TRBD1 (6 bases). Trimming took off 6 bases at V and 4 bases at J, with 12 bases between the two ends. The CDR3 runs to 14 residues.

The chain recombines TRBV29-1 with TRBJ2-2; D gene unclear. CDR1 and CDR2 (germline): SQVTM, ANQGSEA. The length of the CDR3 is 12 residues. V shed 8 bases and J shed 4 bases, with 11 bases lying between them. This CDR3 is CSPRMVTGELFF. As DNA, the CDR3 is TGCAGCCCCCGTATGGTCACCGGGGAGCTGTTTTTT.

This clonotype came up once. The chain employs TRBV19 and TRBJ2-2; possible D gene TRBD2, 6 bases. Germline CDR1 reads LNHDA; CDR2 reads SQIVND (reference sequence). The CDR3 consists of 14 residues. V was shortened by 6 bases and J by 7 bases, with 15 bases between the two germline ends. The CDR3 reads CASSPPGVGGELFF. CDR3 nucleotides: TGTGCCAGTAGCCCTCCGGGAGTCGGCGGGGAGCTGTTTTTT.